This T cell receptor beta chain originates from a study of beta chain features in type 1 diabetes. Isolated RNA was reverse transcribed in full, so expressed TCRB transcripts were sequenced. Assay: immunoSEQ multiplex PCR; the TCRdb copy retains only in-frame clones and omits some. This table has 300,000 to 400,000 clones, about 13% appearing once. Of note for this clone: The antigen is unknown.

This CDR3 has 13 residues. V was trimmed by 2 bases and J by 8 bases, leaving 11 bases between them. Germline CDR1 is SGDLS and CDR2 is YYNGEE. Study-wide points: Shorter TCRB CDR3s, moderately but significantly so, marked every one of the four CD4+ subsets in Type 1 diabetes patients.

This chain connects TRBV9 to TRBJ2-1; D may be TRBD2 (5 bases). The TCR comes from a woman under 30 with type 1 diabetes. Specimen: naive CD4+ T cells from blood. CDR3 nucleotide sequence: TGTGCCAGCAGCGTCTACTCCGGGGATGAGCAGTTCTTC. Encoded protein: CASSVYSGDEQFF.